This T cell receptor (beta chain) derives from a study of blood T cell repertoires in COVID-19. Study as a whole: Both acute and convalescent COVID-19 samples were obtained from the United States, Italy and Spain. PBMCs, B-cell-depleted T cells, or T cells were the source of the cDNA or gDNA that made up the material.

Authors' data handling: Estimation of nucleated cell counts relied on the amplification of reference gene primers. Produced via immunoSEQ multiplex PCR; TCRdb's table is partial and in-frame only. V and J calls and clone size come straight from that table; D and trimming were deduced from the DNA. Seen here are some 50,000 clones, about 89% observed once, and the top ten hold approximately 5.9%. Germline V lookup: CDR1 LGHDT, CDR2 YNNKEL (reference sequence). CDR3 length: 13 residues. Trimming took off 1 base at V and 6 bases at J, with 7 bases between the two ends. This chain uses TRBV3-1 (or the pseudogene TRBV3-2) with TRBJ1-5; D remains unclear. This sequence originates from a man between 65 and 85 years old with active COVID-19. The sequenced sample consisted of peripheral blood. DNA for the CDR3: TGTGCCAGCAGCCAAGCCGGTATTCAGCCCCAGCATTTT. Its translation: CASSQAGIQPQHF.